A single TCR beta chain is shown here with its context. This clonotype was detected only a few times. Its antigen is unknown. One base away there is no much larger clone; base qualities are not given. Including cysteine and phenylalanine, the CDR3 has 14 amino acids. The sequence is cut down to CDR3 DNA, 42 bases in frame from base 1. Via the germline V gene, CDR1 is SGHTA and CDR2 FQGNSA. V was cut back by 2 bases and J by 4 bases, leaving a gap of 9 bases between them. Library generation was performed with 5' RACE. Sequenced using a NextSeq 500. Unique molecular identifiers were attached to individual cDNA molecules in the TCR library protocol so that sequencing error and PCR bias could be corrected. Both TCR alpha and beta chains were sequenced, and tight co-correlation was observed between alpha and beta sequence abundances in each sample. Under the source paper's analysis protocol: Decombinator V4 was used to annotate TCR sequences for V gene, J gene and CDR3. Expanded TCRs were defined as changing significantly between any two time points under a Poisson model with p below 0.0001. Abundances of TCRs were expressed as counts per million after normalisation to the total number of TCRs sequenced in each sample. MAIT TCRs were defined by TRAV1-2 paired with TRAJ12, TRAJ20 or TRAJ33, and iNKT TCRs by TRAV10 paired with TRAJ18. VDJdb, accessed 1 November 2021, was searched for CMV, EBV and SARS-CoV-2 annotated TCRs, excluding TCRs annotated for multiple antigens. The public reads were quality trimmed at Q25 with fastp and then assembled into clones with MiXCR by TCRdb, keeping productive beta chains. A single entry per CDR3 protein holds the most common genes and DNA from its merged rows. TCRdb's processing, not the authors' own work, is the source of the V and J calls. The sample table holds approximately 69,000 distinct CDR3 sequences, of which about 9.4% were seen once. Around 5.5% of the sample lies in the top ten.

This specimen comes from a study of early T cells in non-severe SARS-CoV-2 infection (dated by TCRdb to 2020 to 2022). In the study overall: Because TCR sequencing was done on bulk RNA from unsorted whole blood, the alpha and beta chains could not be paired.

What the authors observed across the whole study: Matching against VDJdb was skewed toward anti-spike CD8 responses, likely underestimated virus-specific expansions, and missed private and CD4 specificities.

Set within a cohort of healthcare workers in London, UK, this nested case-control study involved weekly PCR testing of nasopharyngeal swabs along with blood sampling. Between 23 and 31 March 2020, the week of the UK lockdown, healthcare workers were enrolled and then followed up weekly for as long as 16 weeks. This receptor was obtained from an adult who was a healthcare worker with PCR-confirmed SARS-CoV-2 infection or an uninfected control (not recorded which). Material for sequencing was whole blood. Recombination linked TRBV7-2 to TRBJ2-1, with the D call perhaps TRBD1 or TRBD2, each one matching 5 bases. The CDR3 here reads CASSLQGPYNEQFF. The bases read TGTGCCAGCAGCTTACAGGGACCTTACAATGAGCAGTTCTTC.